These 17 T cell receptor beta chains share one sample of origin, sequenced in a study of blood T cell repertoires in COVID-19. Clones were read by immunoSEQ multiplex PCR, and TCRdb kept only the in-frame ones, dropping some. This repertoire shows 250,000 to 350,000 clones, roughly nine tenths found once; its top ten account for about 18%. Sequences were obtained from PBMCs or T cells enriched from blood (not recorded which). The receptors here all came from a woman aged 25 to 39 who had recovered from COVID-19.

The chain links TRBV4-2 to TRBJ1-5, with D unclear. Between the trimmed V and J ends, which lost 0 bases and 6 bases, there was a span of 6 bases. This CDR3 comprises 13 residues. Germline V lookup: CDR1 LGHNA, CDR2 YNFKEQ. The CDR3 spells CASSQDFRQPQHF. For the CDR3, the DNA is TGTGCCAGCAGCCAAGACTTCCGTCAGCCCCAGCATTTT.

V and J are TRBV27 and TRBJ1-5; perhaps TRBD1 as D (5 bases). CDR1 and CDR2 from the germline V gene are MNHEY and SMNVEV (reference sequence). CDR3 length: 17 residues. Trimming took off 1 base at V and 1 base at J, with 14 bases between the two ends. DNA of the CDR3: TGTGCCAGCAGTTTATGGGGGGTGGACGGCAGCAATCAGCCCCAGCATTTT. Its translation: CASSLWGVDGSNQPQHF.

The CDR3 spells CASSPPRYYTGGSSGPGNTIYF. The CDR3 DNA sequence: TGTGCCAGCAGTCCTCCCCGGTATTACACAGGGGGCTCTAGCGGCCCTGGAAACACCATATATTTT. V gene TRBV28 combines with J gene TRBJ1-3, with 9 positions matching TRBD1. V shed 5 bases, J shed 2 bases, and the junction held 25 bases outside the gene matches. CDR1 and CDR2 (germline): MDHEN, SYDVKM. CDR3 length: 22 residues.

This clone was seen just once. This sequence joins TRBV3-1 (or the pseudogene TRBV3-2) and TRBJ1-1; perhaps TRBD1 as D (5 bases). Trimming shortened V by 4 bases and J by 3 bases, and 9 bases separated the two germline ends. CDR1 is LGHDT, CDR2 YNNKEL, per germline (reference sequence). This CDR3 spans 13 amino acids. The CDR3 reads CASSRGRYTEAFF. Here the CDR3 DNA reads TGTGCCAGCAGCCGGGGGAGGTACACTGAAGCTTTCTTT.

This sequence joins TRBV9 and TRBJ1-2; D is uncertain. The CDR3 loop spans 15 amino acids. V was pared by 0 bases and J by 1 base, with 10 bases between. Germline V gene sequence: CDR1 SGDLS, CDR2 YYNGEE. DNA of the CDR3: TGTGCCAGCAGCGTAGCTACAGCTATTAACTATGGCTACACCTTC. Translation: CASSVATAINYGYTF.

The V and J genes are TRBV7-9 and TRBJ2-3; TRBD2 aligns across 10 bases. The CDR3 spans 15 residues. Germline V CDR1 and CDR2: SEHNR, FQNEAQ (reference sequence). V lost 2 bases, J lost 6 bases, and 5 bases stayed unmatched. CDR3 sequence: CASSLLAGVTDTQYF. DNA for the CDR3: TGTGCCAGCAGCTTACTAGCGGGAGTCACCGATACGCAGTATTTT. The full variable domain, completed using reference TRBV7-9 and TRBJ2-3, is DTGVSQNPRHKITKRGQNVTFRCDPISEHNRLYWYRQTLGQGPEFLTYFQNEAQLEKSRLLSDRFSAERPKGSFSTLEIQRTEQGDSAMYLCASSLLAGVTDTQYFGPGTRLTVL.

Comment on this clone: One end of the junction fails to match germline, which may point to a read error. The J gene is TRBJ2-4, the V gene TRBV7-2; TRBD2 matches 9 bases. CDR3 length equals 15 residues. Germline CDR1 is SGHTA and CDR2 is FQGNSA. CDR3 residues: CASSLAEGLAGIQYF. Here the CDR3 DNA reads TGTGCCAGCAGCCTAGCAGAGGGACTAGCAGGCATTCAGTACTTC. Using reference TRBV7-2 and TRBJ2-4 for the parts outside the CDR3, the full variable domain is GAGVSQSPSNKVTEKGKDVELRCDPISGHTALYWYRQSLGQGLEFLIYFQGNSAPDKSGLPSDRFSAERTGGSVSTLTIQRTQQEDSAVYLCASSLAEGLAGIQYFGAGTRLSVL.

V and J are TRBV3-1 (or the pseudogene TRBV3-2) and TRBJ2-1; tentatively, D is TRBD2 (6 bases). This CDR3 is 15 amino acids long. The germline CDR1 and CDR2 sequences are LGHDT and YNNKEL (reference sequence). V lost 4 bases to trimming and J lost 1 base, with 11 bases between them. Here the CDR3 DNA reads TGTGCCAGCAGCCCTGGGGACTCATCCTACAATGAGCAGTTCTTC. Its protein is CASSPGDSSYNEQFF.

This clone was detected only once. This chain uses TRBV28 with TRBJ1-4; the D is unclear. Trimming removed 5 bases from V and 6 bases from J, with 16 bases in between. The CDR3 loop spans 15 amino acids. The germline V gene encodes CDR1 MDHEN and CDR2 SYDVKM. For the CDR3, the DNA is TGTGCCAGCAGTCCCCCACTCAAGCTTCATGAAAAACTGTTTTTT. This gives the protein CASSPPLKLHEKLFF. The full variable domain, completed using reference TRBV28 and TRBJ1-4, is DVKVTQSSRYLVKRTGEKVFLECVQDMDHENMFWYRQDPGLGLRLIYFSYDVKMKEKGDIPEGYSVSREKKERFSLILESASTNQTSMYLCASSPPLKLHEKLFFGSGTQLSVL.

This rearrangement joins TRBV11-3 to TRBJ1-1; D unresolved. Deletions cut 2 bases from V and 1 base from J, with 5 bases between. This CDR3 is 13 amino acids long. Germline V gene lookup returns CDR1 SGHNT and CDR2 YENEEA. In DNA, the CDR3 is TGTGCCAGCAGCTTAAGCACGAACACTGAAGCTTTCTTT. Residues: CASSLSTNTEAFF.

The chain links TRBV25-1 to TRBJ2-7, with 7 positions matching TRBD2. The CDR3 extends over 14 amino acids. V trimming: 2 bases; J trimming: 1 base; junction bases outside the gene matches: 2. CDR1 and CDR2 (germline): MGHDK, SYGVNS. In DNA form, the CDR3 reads TGTGCCAGCAGTGAAACCGGGAGGTCCTACGAGCAGTACTTC. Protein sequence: CASSETGRSYEQYF.

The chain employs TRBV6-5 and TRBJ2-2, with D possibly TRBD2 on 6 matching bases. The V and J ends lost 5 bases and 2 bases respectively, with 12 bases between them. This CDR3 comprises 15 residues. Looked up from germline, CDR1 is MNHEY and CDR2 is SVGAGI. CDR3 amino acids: CASSKWEDNTGELFF. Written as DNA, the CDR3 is TGTGCCAGCAGTAAGTGGGAGGATAACACCGGGGAGCTGTTTTTT.

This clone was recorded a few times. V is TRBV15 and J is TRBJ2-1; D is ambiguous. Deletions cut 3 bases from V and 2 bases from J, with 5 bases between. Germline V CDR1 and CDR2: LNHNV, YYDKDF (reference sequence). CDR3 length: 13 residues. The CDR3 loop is CATSSGTYNEQFF. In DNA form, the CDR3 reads TGTGCCACCAGCAGCGGTACCTACAATGAGCAGTTCTTC.

In DNA form, the CDR3 reads TGTGCCAGCAGCTTGTACTACAACAATGAGCAGTTCTTC. This encodes CASSLYYNNEQFF. The genes are TRBV5-4 and TRBJ2-1, with D hard to call. CDR1 and CDR2 (germline): SGHNT, YYREEE (reference sequence). The V gene lost 1 base and the J gene lost 5 bases, with 7 bases spanning the gap. The CDR3 contains 13 residues.

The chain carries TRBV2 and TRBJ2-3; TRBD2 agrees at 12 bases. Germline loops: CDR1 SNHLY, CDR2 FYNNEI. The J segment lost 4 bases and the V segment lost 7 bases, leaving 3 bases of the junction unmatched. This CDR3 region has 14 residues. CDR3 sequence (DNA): TGTGCCAGCAACCCTAGCGGGGGGGCAGATACGCAGTATTTT. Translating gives CASNPSGGADTQYF.

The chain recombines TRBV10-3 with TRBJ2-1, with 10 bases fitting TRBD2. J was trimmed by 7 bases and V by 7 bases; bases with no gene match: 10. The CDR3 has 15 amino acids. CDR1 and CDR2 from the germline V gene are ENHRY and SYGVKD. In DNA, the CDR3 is TGTGCCATCAAAAGTCCTAGCGGGAGTTCGAATGAGCAGTTCTTC. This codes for CAIKSPSGSSNEQFF.

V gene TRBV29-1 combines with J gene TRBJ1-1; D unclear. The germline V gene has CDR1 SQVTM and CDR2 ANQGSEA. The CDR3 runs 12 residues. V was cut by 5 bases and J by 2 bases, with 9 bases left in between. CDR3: CSVSQVNTEAFF. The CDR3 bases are TGCAGCGTTTCCCAGGTAAACACTGAAGCTTTCTTT.